One sample yielded the 19 T cell receptor beta chains listed below, sequenced in a study of T cell clonality in common variable immunodeficiency. Data came from immunoSEQ multiplex PCR; TCRdb stores just in-frame clones and leaves some out. Reported are approximately 34,000 clones, none seen only once; the ten largest carry 3.5% to 4.5%. The sample taken for sequencing was peripheral blood mononuclear cells. The receptors here all came from a person between 18 and 70 years old in good health.

This clone was seen ten or more times. The read is 3 residues too short to cover the CDR3 end, so that end is filled in from the germline J gene. The V call is TRBV12-3 or TRBV12-4, the J call TRBJ2-3, with D maybe TRBD1 (6 bases). The CDR3 length is 16 residues. The CDR3 sequence: CASSSVQGIDNQPQYF. The covered CDR3 bases are TGTGCCAGCAGTTCGGTCCAGGGGATTGACAATCAGCCG.

A few counts support this clone. The missing CDR3 end, 3 residues past where the read stops, is filled in from the germline J gene. The gene calls are TRBV19 and TRBJ2-7; 8 nucleotides agree with TRBD1. This CDR3 is built from 16 residues. With V trimmed by 4 bases and J by 2 bases, 10 bases remained unmatched. Germline loops: CDR1 LNHDA, CDR2 SQIVND (reference sequence). The covered CDR3 bases are TGTGCCAGTAGTACCTTGACAGGGGACCCTCCCTACGAG. It codes for CASSTLTGDPPYE. The CDR3, in full, reads CASSTLTGDPPYEQYF.

Worth noting for this clone: Coverage ceases 3 residues before the CDR3 finishes, and the germline J gene fills in the end. The rearrangement joins TRBV30 to TRBJ1-1; D not certain. This CDR3 has 19 residues. CDR1 is GTSNPN, CDR2 SVGIG, per germline (reference sequence). CDR3 region: CAWQFDRTSGRASYNEAFF. CDR3 bases read: TGTGCCTGGCAATTTGATAGGACTAGCGGGAGGGCCTCCTACAATGAG.

This clone was seen many times. The CDR3 end falls 3 residues outside the read, so it is completed with the germline J gene. The chain couples TRBV7-9 to TRBJ2-1; no clear D gene. The CDR3 has 12 amino acids. The V and J ends lost 4 bases and 9 bases respectively, with 10 bases between them. Germline V lookup: CDR1 SEHNR, CDR2 FQNEAQ (reference sequence). The CDR3 bases that were read are TGTGCCAGCAGCTCCCTTGGCGGTGAG. Protein: CASSSLGGE. The whole CDR3 region reads CASSSLGGEQFF.

This clone came up many times. This CDR3 is CASSLASAGLPYNEQFF. CDR3 DNA (partial): TGTGCCAGCAGCTTAGCGTCAGCGGGGCTGCCTTACAATGAG. The rearrangement links TRBV7-6 to TRBJ2-1; 7 bases map to TRBD2. Sequencing ends 3 residues short of the CDR3 end; the germline J gene provides the rest. With 0 bases clipped from V and 4 bases from J, the junction kept 9 bases outside the gene matches. CDR1 and CDR2 (germline): SGHVS, FNYEAQ. The CDR3 runs to 17 residues.

Note on this clone: A read error may account for a junction end that differs from germline. From the germline J gene comes the end of the CDR3, since the read stops 3 residues before it. The chain uses TRBV19 and TRBJ2-3; maybe TRBD2 (5 bases). The CDR3 has 16 amino acids. Germline-derived CDR1 and CDR2 are LNHDA and SQIVND (reference sequence). This chain's CDR3 is CANSPGVHYSNQPQYF. The CDR3 DNA, read in part, is TGTGCCAATAGTCCCGGGGTACACTATAGCAATCAGCCG.

This clone was seen repeatedly, ten times or more. The CDR3 end lies 3 residues beyond the end of the read and is filled in from the germline J gene. The V gene is TRBV29-1, the J gene TRBJ2-3, with 7 bases aligning to TRBD2. The CDR3 sequence is 15 residues long. Trimming took 3 bases from V and 3 from J; bases not matched to a gene: 9. Germline CDR1 SQVTM, CDR2 ANQGSEA. The DNA read from the CDR3 is TGCAGCGTTGATAAGTTGCGGGAGTCGACAGATACG. It encodes CSVDKLRESTDT. In full, the CDR3 is CSVDKLRESTDTQYF.

This clone was counted ten times or more. The read terminates 3 residues before the CDR3 end, so the remaining end is supplied by the germline J gene. This sequence joins TRBV7-6 and TRBJ2-5, with TRBD1 matching 7 bases. Germline V gives CDR1 SGHVS, CDR2 FNYEAQ. The CDR3 has 14 amino acids. Trimming cost V 3 bases and J 4 bases; bases outside gene matches: 5. The sequenced CDR3 bases are TGTGCCAGCAGCTTCGTACAGGGGTTAGAGACC. Encoded protein: CASSFVQGLET. The entire CDR3 protein reads CASSFVQGLETQYF. The full variable domain, with the rest looked up from reference TRBV7-6 and TRBJ2-5, is GAGVSQSPRYKVTKRGQDVALRCDPISGHVSLYWYRQALGQGPEFLTYFNYEAQQDKSGLPNDRFSAERPEGSISTLTIQRTEQRDSAMYRCASSFVQGLETQYFGPGTRLLVL.

This clone occurred a few times. Read sequence stops 3 residues before the CDR3 end, and the germline J gene provides the missing end. The chain is built from TRBV5-1 and TRBJ2-1; the D gene is possibly TRBD2 (5 bases). The V gene lost 0 bases and the J gene lost 3 bases, with 13 bases spanning the gap. There are 16 residues in the CDR3. Germline assignment: CDR1 SGHRS and CDR2 YFSETQ. CDR3 amino acids: CASSLDYRGYYNEQFF. The sequenced CDR3 bases are TGCGCCAGCAGCTTGGATTATCGGGGATACTACAATGAG.

This clone was seen at least ten times. Partial CDR3 DNA: TGCGCCAGCAGCTCGGGACTAGCGGAGACC. It specifies CASSSGLAET. The complete CDR3 reads CASSSGLAETQYF. V usage is TRBV5-1 and J usage is TRBJ2-5; 10 positions match TRBD2. The CDR3 end falls 3 residues outside the read, so it is completed with the germline J gene. The CDR3 contains 13 residues. Trimming removed 3 bases from V and 5 bases from J; junction bases left unmatched: 1. Germline assignment: CDR1 SGHRS and CDR2 YFSETQ. Looking up the rest from reference TRBV5-1 and TRBJ2-5 gives the full variable domain: KAGVTQTPRYLIKTRGQQVTLSCSPISGHRSVSWYQQTPGQGLQFLFEYFSETQRNKGNFPGRFSGRQFSNSRSEMNVSTLELGDSALYLCASSSGLAETQYFGPGTRLLVL.

In its sample, this clone was seen a few times. The CDR3 is CASSFLAGGQETQYF. The DNA read from the CDR3 is TGTGCCAGCAGCTTTTTAGCGGGAGGCCAAGAGACG. The chain is built from TRBV11-2 and TRBJ2-3; 10 bases match TRBD2. Read sequence stops 3 residues before the CDR3 end, and the germline J gene provides the missing end. The CDR3 contains 15 residues. Germline CDR1 SGHAT, CDR2 FQNNGV.

The sample holds many counts of this clone. The DNA ends 3 residues before the CDR3 does, and the rest of the CDR3 is filled in from the germline J gene. The chain employs TRBV20-1 and TRBJ2-3; D possibly corresponds to TRBD2 (6 bases). The V gene lost 0 bases and the J gene lost 0 bases, with 10 bases spanning the gap. CDR3 size: 15 residues. Per the germline V gene, CDR1 is DFQATT and CDR2 is SNEGSKA (reference sequence). Incomplete CDR3 DNA: TGCAGTGCTAGAGATCCCAGCGGGAGCACAGATACG. Protein: CSARDPSGSTDT. The entire CDR3 reads CSARDPSGSTDTQYF.

About this clone itself: The read halts 3 residues ahead of the CDR3 end, with the missing end drawn from the germline J gene. The rearrangement links TRBV30 to TRBJ1-1, with a possible D match to TRBD1 (5 bases). Germline CDR1 and CDR2: GTSNPN and SVGIG (reference sequence). The CDR3 totals 14 residues. CDR3 DNA, as far as it was read: TGTGCCTGGAGGAAAACCGGGGGATCAGATACG. It specifies CAWRKTGGSDT. The whole CDR3 sequence reads CAWRKTGGSDTAFF.

In the case of this clone: A much larger clonotype is one base distant, so this may be a read error. The read halts 3 residues ahead of the CDR3 end, with the missing end drawn from the germline J gene. This chain joins TRBV7-9 and TRBJ2-2, with D possibly TRBD1 on 7 matching bases. The CDR3 contains 15 residues. Germline CDR1 reads SEHNR; CDR2 reads FQNEAQ (reference sequence). CDR3 DNA, as far as it was read: TGTGCCAGCAGCTTAAAGGAGGGGACAGTGGAAAAG. Amino acid sequence: CASSLKEGTVEK. The entire CDR3 protein reads CASSLKEGTVEKLFF.

This clone came up many times. The read ends 3 residues early relative to the CDR3; the germline J gene fills the gap. The chain couples TRBV30 to TRBJ2-5, with 10 positions matching TRBD2. The CDR3 is made up of 17 amino acids. Trimming at V came to 2 bases and at J to 3 bases, leaving 12 bases not matched to a gene. Germline V lookup: CDR1 GTSNPN, CDR2 SVGIG (reference sequence). CDR3 protein: CAWSLGYSSGSKETQYF. The covered CDR3 bases are TGTGCCTGGAGTTTAGGATACTCTAGCGGGAGCAAAGAGACC.

Concerning this clone: The read ends 3 residues early relative to the CDR3; the germline J gene fills the gap. The chain links TRBV7-2 to TRBJ1-2; no definite D call. This CDR3 has 11 amino acids. Germline values: CDR1 SGHTA, CDR2 FQGNSA. The sequenced part of the CDR3 DNA is TGTGCCAGCAGCTTAGGACACCAC. Residues: CASSLGHH. The entire CDR3 sequence reads CASSLGHHYTF.

In regard to this clone: The observed sequence ends 3 residues before the CDR3 terminus, with the missing tail filled in from the germline J gene. The chain combines TRBV6-1 with TRBJ2-5, with TRBD2 matching 14 bases. This CDR3 has 18 residues. Germline loops: CDR1 MNHNS, CDR2 SASEGT. The sequenced CDR3 bases are TGTGCCAGCAGTGAAAGGACTAGCGGGGGGCCTGTTGAGGATACC. It translates to CASSERTSGGPVEDT. The entire CDR3 reads CASSERTSGGPVEDTQYF.

This clone showed up just a few times. The read is 3 residues too short to cover the CDR3 end, so that end is filled in from the germline J gene. V is TRBV2 and J is TRBJ1-1; TRBD1 matches at 9 bases. The CDR3 runs to 14 residues. Germline CDR1 is SNHLY and CDR2 is FYNNEI. CDR3: CASSALGTGNEAFF. The covered CDR3 bases are TGTGCCAGCAGTGCCCTCGGGACAGGGAACGAA.

Note on this clone: The read ends 3 residues early relative to the CDR3; the germline J gene fills the gap. This chain links TRBV7-2 with TRBJ1-2, with D perhaps TRBD1 (5 bases). This CDR3 is built from 13 residues. From germline, CDR1 is SGHTA and CDR2 FQGNSA. CDR3 bases read: TGTGCCAGCAGATCCGCGGGGGGTTACGAC. Residues: CASRSAGGYD. The entire CDR3 protein is CASRSAGGYDYTF.